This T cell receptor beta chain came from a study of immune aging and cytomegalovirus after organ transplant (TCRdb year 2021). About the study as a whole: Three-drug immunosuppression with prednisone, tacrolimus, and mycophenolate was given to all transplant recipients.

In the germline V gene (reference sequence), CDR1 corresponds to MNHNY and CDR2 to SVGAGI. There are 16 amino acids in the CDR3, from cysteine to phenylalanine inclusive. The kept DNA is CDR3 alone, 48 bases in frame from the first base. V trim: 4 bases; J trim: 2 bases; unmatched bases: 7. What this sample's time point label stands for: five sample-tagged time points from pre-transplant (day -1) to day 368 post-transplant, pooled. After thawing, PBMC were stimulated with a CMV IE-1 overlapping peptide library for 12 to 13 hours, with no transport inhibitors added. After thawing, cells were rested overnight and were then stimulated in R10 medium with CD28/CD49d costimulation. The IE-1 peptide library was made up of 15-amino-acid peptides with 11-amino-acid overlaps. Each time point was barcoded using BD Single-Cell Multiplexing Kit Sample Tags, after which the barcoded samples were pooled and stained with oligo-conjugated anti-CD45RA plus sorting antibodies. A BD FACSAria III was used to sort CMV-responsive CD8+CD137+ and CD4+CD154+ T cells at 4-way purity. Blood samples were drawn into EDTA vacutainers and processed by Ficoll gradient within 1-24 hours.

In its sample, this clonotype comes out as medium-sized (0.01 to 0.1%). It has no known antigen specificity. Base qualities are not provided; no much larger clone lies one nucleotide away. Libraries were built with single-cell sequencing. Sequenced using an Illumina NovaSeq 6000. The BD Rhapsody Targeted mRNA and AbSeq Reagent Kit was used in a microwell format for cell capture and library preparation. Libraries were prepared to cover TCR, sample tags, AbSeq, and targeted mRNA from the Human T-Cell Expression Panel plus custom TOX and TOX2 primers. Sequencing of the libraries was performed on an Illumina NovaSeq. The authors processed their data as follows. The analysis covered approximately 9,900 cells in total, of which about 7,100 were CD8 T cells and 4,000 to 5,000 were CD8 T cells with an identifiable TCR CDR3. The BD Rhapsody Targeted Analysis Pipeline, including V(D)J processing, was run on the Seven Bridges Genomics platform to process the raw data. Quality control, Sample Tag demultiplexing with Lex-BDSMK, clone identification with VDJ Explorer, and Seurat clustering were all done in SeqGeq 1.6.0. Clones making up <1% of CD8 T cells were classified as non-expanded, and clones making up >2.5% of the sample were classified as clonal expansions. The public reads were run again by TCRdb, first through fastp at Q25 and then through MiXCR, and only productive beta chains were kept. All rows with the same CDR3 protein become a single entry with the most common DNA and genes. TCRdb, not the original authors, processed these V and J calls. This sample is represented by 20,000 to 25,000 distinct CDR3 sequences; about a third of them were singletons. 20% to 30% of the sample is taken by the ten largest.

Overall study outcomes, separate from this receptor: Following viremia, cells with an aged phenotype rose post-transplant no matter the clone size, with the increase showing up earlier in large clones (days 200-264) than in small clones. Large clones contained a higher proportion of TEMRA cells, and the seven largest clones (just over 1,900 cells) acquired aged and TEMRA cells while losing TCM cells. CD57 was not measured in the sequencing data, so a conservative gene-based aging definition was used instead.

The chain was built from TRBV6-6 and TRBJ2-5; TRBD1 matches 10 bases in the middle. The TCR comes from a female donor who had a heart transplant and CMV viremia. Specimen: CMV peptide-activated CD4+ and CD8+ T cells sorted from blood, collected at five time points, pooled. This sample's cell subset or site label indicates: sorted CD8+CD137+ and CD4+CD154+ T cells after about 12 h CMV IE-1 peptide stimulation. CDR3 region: CASSLTDRGIQETQYF. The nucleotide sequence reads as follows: TGTGCCAGCAGTTTGACGGACAGGGGGATACAAGAGACCCAGTACTTC.